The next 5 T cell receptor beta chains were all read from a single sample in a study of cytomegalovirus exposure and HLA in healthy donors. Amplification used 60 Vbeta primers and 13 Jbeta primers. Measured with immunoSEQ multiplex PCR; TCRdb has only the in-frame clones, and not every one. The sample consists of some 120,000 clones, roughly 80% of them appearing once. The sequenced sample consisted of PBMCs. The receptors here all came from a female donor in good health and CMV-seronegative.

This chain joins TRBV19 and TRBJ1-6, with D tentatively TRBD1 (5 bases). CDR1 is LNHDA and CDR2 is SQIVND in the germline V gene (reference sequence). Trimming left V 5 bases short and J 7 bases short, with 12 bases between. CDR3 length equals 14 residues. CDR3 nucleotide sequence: TGTGCCAGTAGTGAAGCTGACAGAAATTCACCCCTCCACTTT. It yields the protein CASSEADRNSPLHF.

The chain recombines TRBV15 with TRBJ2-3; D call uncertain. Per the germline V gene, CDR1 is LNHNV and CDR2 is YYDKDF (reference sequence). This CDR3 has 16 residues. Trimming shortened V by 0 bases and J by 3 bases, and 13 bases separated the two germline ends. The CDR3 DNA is TGTGCCACCAGCAGAGATCTCCTTGGCTTAACAGATACGCAGTATTTT. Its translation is CATSRDLLGLTDTQYF.

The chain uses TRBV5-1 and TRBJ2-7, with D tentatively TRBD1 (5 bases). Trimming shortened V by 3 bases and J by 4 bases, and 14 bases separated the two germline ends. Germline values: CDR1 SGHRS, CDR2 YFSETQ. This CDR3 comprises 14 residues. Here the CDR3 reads CASSSSGFDYEQYF. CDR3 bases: TGCGCCAGCAGCTCGTCAGGGTTCGATTACGAGCAGTACTTC.

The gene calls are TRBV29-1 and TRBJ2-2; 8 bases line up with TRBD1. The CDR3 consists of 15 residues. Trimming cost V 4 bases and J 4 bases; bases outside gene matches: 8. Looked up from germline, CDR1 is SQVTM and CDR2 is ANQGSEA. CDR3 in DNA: TGCAGCGTTGGGGGGCAGGGGGCGATCACCGGGGAGCTGTTTTTT. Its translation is CSVGGQGAITGELFF.

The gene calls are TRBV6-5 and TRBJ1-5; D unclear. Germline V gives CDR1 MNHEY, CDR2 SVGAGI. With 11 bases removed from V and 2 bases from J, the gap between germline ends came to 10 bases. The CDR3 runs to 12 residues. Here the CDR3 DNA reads TGTGCCGCGGGGATTCGCAATCAGCCCCAGCATTTT. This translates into CAAGIRNQPQHF.